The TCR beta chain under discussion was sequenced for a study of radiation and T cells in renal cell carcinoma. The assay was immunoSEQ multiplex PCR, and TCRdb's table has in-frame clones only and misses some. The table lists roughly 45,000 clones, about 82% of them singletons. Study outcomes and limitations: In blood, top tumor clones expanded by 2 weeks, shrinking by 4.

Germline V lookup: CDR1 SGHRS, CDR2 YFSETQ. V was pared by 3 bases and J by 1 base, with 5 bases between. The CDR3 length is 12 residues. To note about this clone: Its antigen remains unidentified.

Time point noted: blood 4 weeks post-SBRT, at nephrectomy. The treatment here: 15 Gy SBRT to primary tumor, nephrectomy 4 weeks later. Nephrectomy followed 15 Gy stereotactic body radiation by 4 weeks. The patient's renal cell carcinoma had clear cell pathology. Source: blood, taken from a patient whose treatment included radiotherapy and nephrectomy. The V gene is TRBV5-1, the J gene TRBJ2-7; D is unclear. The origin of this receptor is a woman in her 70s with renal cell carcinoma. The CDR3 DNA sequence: TGCGCCAGCAGCTCCCCATCCTACGAGCAGTACTTC. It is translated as CASSSPSYEQYF.